Listed below are T cell receptor beta chains from one sample, sequenced in a study of technical replicates of blood from several donors. TCRdb keeps only in-frame clones here, not all; method: immunoSEQ multiplex PCR. The sample includes about 14,000 clones, roughly 87% of them seen just once. Sequenced input: PBMCs. The receptors come from a human donor in good health. The CDR3 runs from the conserved cysteine through the conserved F or W. The order of the fields is CDR3 DNA, CDR3 protein, J gene, V gene, D gene, clone size. A D gene is named only where the DNA matches it firmly. Size is omitted from some rows. Given values are once, few, many or a class for expanded clones.

CDR3 DNA: TGCGCCAGCAGCCTGGGACTCGCCGGGGAGCTGTTTTTT; CDR3 protein: CASSLGLAGELFF; J gene: TRBJ2-2; V gene: TRBV5-1; D gene: -; clone size: few
CDR3 DNA: TGTGCTAGTGGTTTGTTCCTAGCGCTGACCGGGGAGCTGTTTTTT; CDR3 protein: CASGLFLALTGELFF; J gene: TRBJ2-2; V gene: TRBV12-5; D gene: -; clone size: -
CDR3 DNA: TGCAGCGCCGGGAGGGAGGTGGGCTATGGCTACACCTTC; CDR3 protein: CSAGREVGYGYTF; J gene: TRBJ1-2; V gene: TRBV29-1; D gene: -; clone size: -
CDR3 DNA: TGTGCCAGCAGTCAGGGCCCAATCAAAAACATTCAGTACTTC; CDR3 protein: CASSQGPIKNIQYF; J gene: TRBJ2-4; V gene: TRBV28; D gene: -; clone size: -
CDR3 DNA: TGCGCCAGCAGCTCCGGACAGGGCGATGAGCAGTTCTTC; CDR3 protein: CASSSGQGDEQFF; J gene: TRBJ2-1; V gene: TRBV5-1; D gene: TRBD1; clone size: few
CDR3 DNA: TGTGCCAGCAGTAAGACTAGCGGGGACCCCTACGAGCAGTACTTC; CDR3 protein: CASSKTSGDPYEQYF; J gene: TRBJ2-7; V gene: TRBV6-1; D gene: TRBD2; clone size: -
CDR3 DNA: TGTGCCAGCAGCTTTGGCCATTACACCGGGGAGCTGTTTTTT; CDR3 protein: CASSFGHYTGELFF; J gene: TRBJ2-2; V gene: TRBV5-6; D gene: -; clone size: -
CDR3 DNA: TGCGCCAGCAGCCATGGTATAGCGGGAAGCACAGATACGCAGTATTTT; CDR3 protein: CASSHGIAGSTDTQYF; J gene: TRBJ2-3; V gene: TRBV5-1; D gene: TRBD2; clone size: -
CDR3 DNA: TGTGCCAGCGGGACTAGCGGGGGTAATGAGCAGTTCTTC; CDR3 protein: CASGTSGGNEQFF; J gene: TRBJ2-1; V gene: TRBV7-6; D gene: TRBD2; clone size: -
CDR3 DNA: TGTGCCTGGTCTGGCAGGAAGGCGCAGTATTTT; CDR3 protein: CAWSGRKAQYF; J gene: TRBJ2-3; V gene: TRBV30; D gene: -; clone size: -
CDR3 DNA: TGTGCCAGCAGTTTAAGCGGGAGATCCTACGAGCAGTACTTC; CDR3 protein: CASSLSGRSYEQYF; J gene: TRBJ2-7; V gene: TRBV27; D gene: TRBD2; clone size: once
CDR3 DNA: TGCGCCAGCCCAGGGCGGGGTGCCCAGGAAGCTTTCTTT; CDR3 protein: CASPGRGAQEAFF; J gene: TRBJ1-1; V gene: TRBV5-1; D gene: -; clone size: few
CDR3 DNA: TGTGCCAGCAGCTTGGATACCGGGACAAGCTACGCCGAGCAGTACTTC; CDR3 protein: CASSLDTGTSYAEQYF; J gene: TRBJ2-7; V gene: TRBV5-5; D gene: -; clone size: -
CDR3 DNA: TGTGCCAGCAGTTTGGCAGGCTACAGGGGTTATGGCTACACCTTC; CDR3 protein: CASSLAGYRGYGYTF; J gene: TRBJ1-2; V gene: TRBV28; D gene: TRBD1; clone size: -
CDR3 DNA: TGTGCCAGCAGCTTAACCAGACAGGGCGATGGCTACACCTTC; CDR3 protein: CASSLTRQGDGYTF; J gene: TRBJ1-2; V gene: TRBV7-2; D gene: TRBD1; clone size: -
CDR3 DNA: TGTGCCAGCACCGACAGGGATGAGCAGTTCTTC; CDR3 protein: CASTDRDEQFF; J gene: TRBJ2-1; V gene: TRBV7-9; D gene: TRBD1; clone size: -
CDR3 DNA: TGTGCCAGCAGGGACACAGCTTCCAGCTACACCTTC; CDR3 protein: CASRDTASSYTF; J gene: TRBJ1-2; V gene: TRBV6-1; D gene: -; clone size: -
CDR3 DNA: TGTGCCAGCAGCCTTCGGACAGGGGGCCAAGAGACCCAGTACTTC; CDR3 protein: CASSLRTGGQETQYF; J gene: TRBJ2-5; V gene: TRBV27; D gene: TRBD1; clone size: -
CDR3 DNA: TGTGCCAGCAGTTTTGGACAGGGTAGAAATCAGCCCCAGCATTTT; CDR3 protein: CASSFGQGRNQPQHF; J gene: TRBJ1-5; V gene: TRBV28; D gene: TRBD1; clone size: -
CDR3 DNA: TGTGCCAGCAGCTCGGACAACCCCCCTTACGAGCAGTACTTC; CDR3 protein: CASSSDNPPYEQYF; J gene: TRBJ2-7; V gene: TRBV7-9; D gene: -; clone size: once
CDR3 DNA: TGTGCCAGCAGCTCCAGACTAGCGGGAGCAGGTGAGCAGTTCTTC; CDR3 protein: CASSSRLAGAGEQFF; J gene: TRBJ2-1; V gene: TRBV5-5; D gene: TRBD2; clone size: few
CDR3 DNA: TGTGCCAGCAGTACCCTCACGACTTACGAGCAGTACTTC; CDR3 protein: CASSTLTTYEQYF; J gene: TRBJ2-7; V gene: TRBV27; D gene: -; clone size: few
CDR3 DNA: TGTGCCAGCAGCATGGGGCCCGTCGATTCCTACGAGCAGTACTTC; CDR3 protein: CASSMGPVDSYEQYF; J gene: TRBJ2-7; V gene: TRBV11-2; D gene: -; clone size: -
CDR3 DNA: TGTGCCATCAAAGGACAGATTAACACTGAAGCTTTCTTT; CDR3 protein: CAIKGQINTEAFF; J gene: TRBJ1-1; V gene: TRBV10-3; D gene: -; clone size: few
CDR3 DNA: TGTGCCAGCAGCCAAGATGCCAGGGGAAAGACTGAAGCTTTCTTT; CDR3 protein: CASSQDARGKTEAFF; J gene: TRBJ1-1; V gene: TRBV14; D gene: -; clone size: -
CDR3 DNA: TGTGCCGGAGCAGGGCAGAACACTGAAGCTTTCTTT; CDR3 protein: CAGAGQNTEAFF; J gene: TRBJ1-1; V gene: TRBV30; D gene: -; clone size: few
CDR3 DNA: TGTGCCAGCAGCCAGGTAGACAGGGGGTGGACTGAAGCTTTCTTT; CDR3 protein: CASSQVDRGWTEAFF; J gene: TRBJ1-1; V gene: TRBV14; D gene: TRBD1; clone size: few
CDR3 DNA: TGTGCCAGCAGTGAAAGTACAGGGGGGTTGAGGACTGAAGCTTTCTTT; CDR3 protein: CASSESTGGLRTEAFF; J gene: TRBJ1-1; V gene: TRBV2; D gene: TRBD1; clone size: -
CDR3 DNA: TGCGCCAGCAGCACCCGATCGGGACAGGCGGTGGGGGGTGAGCAGTTCTTC; CDR3 protein: CASSTRSGQAVGGEQFF; J gene: TRBJ2-1; V gene: TRBV5-1; D gene: TRBD1; clone size: -
CDR3 DNA: TGTGCCAGCAGTTTACAGGGTACCCCCCTGAGCGAGCAGTACTTC; CDR3 protein: CASSLQGTPLSEQYF; J gene: TRBJ2-7; V gene: TRBV27; D gene: -; clone size: -
CDR3 DNA: TGTGCCAGCAGCGTAACCTCTCAGGGGCCCCAGCATTTT; CDR3 protein: CASSVTSQGPQHF; J gene: TRBJ1-5; V gene: TRBV9; D gene: -; clone size: -
CDR3 DNA: TGTGCCAGCAGCCGTACGCGTAGCGGGAGCTCTATGGCAGATACGCAGTATTTT; CDR3 protein: CASSRTRSGSSMADTQYF; J gene: TRBJ2-3; V gene: TRBV11-2; D gene: TRBD2; clone size: -
CDR3 DNA: TGTGCCAGCAGTGACTCGTGGACAGGGAACACCGGGGAGCTGTTTTTT; CDR3 protein: CASSDSWTGNTGELFF; J gene: TRBJ2-2; V gene: TRBV6-4; D gene: TRBD1; clone size: -
CDR3 DNA: TGTGCCAGCAGTGGGACAGGCTCCTACGAGCAGTACTTC; CDR3 protein: CASSGTGSYEQYF; J gene: TRBJ2-7; V gene: TRBV6-1; D gene: TRBD1; clone size: -
CDR3 DNA: TGTGCCATCAGTGAGTCGCAGGTGAAGTCCTACGAGCAGTACTTC; CDR3 protein: CAISESQVKSYEQYF; J gene: TRBJ2-7; V gene: TRBV10-3; D gene: -; clone size: -
CDR3 DNA: TGTGCCAGCAGTGTGGACAGGGTAGGACAGCCCCAGCATTTT; CDR3 protein: CASSVDRVGQPQHF; J gene: TRBJ1-5; V gene: TRBV2; D gene: TRBD1; clone size: -
CDR3 DNA: TGTGCCAGCAGCCAAGATTACCTAGCGGGGTACAATGAGCAGTTCTTC; CDR3 protein: CASSQDYLAGYNEQFF; J gene: TRBJ2-1; V gene: TRBV4-2; D gene: TRBD2; clone size: few
CDR3 DNA: TGTGCCAGCAGCCAAGAAATATACATGAACACTGAAGCTTTCTTT; CDR3 protein: CASSQEIYMNTEAFF; J gene: TRBJ1-1; V gene: TRBV4-2; D gene: -; clone size: few
CDR3 DNA: TGCGCCAGCAGCTTACAGGGGTCGGACTATGGCTACACCTTC; CDR3 protein: CASSLQGSDYGYTF; J gene: TRBJ1-2; V gene: TRBV5-1; D gene: TRBD1; clone size: -
CDR3 DNA: TGTGCCAGCAGTGAAGCTTTCGGGGGGCGCGGGTATGGCTACACCTTC; CDR3 protein: CASSEAFGGRGYGYTF; J gene: TRBJ1-2; V gene: TRBV2; D gene: -; clone size: once
CDR3 DNA: TGTGCCAGCAGCCTGGCGGGGGTGAGTGGCTACACCTTC; CDR3 protein: CASSLAGVSGYTF; J gene: TRBJ1-2; V gene: TRBV5-6; D gene: -; clone size: -
CDR3 DNA: TGTGCCAGCAGTCGGACTAGCGGGAGTTTAGGGGAGCTGTTTTTT; CDR3 protein: CASSRTSGSLGELFF; J gene: TRBJ2-2; V gene: TRBV2; D gene: TRBD2; clone size: -
CDR3 DNA: TGCGCCAGCAGCTACCTAGCGGGAGCTATTTATGAGCAGTTCTTC; CDR3 protein: CASSYLAGAIYEQFF; J gene: TRBJ2-1; V gene: TRBV5-1; D gene: TRBD2; clone size: -
CDR3 DNA: TGTGCCAGCTCCTACATCCTAGCAGCTGAGCAGTTCTTC; CDR3 protein: CASSYILAAEQFF; J gene: TRBJ2-1; V gene: TRBV6-1; D gene: -; clone size: once
CDR3 DNA: TGCAGCGCGTCCAGGGGGGAGGTCACAGATACGCAGTATTTT; CDR3 protein: CSASRGEVTDTQYF; J gene: TRBJ2-3; V gene: TRBV29-1; D gene: -; clone size: -
CDR3 DNA: TGTGCCAGCAGTTCCGGTCCTGGAAACACCATATATTTT; CDR3 protein: CASSSGPGNTIYF; J gene: TRBJ1-3; V gene: TRBV27; D gene: -; clone size: -
CDR3 DNA: TGTGCCAGCTCACCCACCCCGACTGAGGGCGTGCAGTATTTT; CDR3 protein: CASSPTPTEGVQYF; J gene: TRBJ2-3; V gene: TRBV18; D gene: -; clone size: -
CDR3 DNA: TGCAGCGTCGCCGCTTCAGGGGTGGCAGATACGCAGTATTTT; CDR3 protein: CSVAASGVADTQYF; J gene: TRBJ2-3; V gene: TRBV29-1; D gene: -; clone size: once
CDR3 DNA: TGTGCCATCAGCCCCGGGGAGGCCCCCTACGAGCAGTACTTC; CDR3 protein: CAISPGEAPYEQYF; J gene: TRBJ2-7; V gene: TRBV10-3; D gene: -; clone size: few
CDR3 DNA: TGTGCCAGCAGGGCCGGACAGGAGGACACTGAAGCTTTCTTT; CDR3 protein: CASRAGQEDTEAFF; J gene: TRBJ1-1; V gene: TRBV5-4; D gene: TRBD1; clone size: -
CDR3 DNA: TGTGCCAGCAGTGCCCGGGACAGAGAGACCCAGTACTTC; CDR3 protein: CASSARDRETQYF; J gene: TRBJ2-5; V gene: TRBV6-1; D gene: TRBD1; clone size: -
CDR3 DNA: TGTGCCAGTAGTTCGGGGACTAGCGGGATAACAGATACGCAGTATTTT; CDR3 protein: CASSSGTSGITDTQYF; J gene: TRBJ2-3; V gene: TRBV19; D gene: TRBD2; clone size: -
CDR3 DNA: TGTGCCAGCAGTTTATCCCCTAGCGGGAGTTACGAGCAGTACTTC; CDR3 protein: CASSLSPSGSYEQYF; J gene: TRBJ2-7; V gene: TRBV28; D gene: TRBD2; clone size: -
CDR3 DNA: TGTGCCAGCAGTTTCCGGACAGGAGAAAAACTGTTTTTT; CDR3 protein: CASSFRTGEKLFF; J gene: TRBJ1-4; V gene: TRBV27; D gene: TRBD1; clone size: few
CDR3 DNA: TGTGCCAGCAGTGAAGGCGACAGCGCATATGGCTACACCTTC; CDR3 protein: CASSEGDSAYGYTF; J gene: TRBJ1-2; V gene: TRBV6-1; D gene: -; clone size: -